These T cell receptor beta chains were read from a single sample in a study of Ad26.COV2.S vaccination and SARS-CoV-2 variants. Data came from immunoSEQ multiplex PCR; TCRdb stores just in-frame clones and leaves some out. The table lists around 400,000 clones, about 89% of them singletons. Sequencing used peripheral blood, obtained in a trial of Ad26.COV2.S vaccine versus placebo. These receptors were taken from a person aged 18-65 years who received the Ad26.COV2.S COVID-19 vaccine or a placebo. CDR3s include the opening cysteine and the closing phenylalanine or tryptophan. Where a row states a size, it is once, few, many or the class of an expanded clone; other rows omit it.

CAWSAGGLEFDNSPLHF,TRBV30,TRBJ1-6,.,17
CASSLGLAGVGEQFF,TRBV28,TRBJ2-1,.,15
CASSLDPGAGGEQYF,TRBV13,TRBJ2-7,once,15
CASTSASSYEQYF,TRBV7-2,TRBJ2-7,.,13
CASTPGGVVTGNTIYF,TRBV28,TRBJ1-3,.,16
CASSPHGRGSPYEQYF,TRBV5-1,TRBJ2-7,.,16
CASSAGLAEITDTQYF,TRBV5-1,TRBJ2-3,.,16
CASSLGSGTTQYF,TRBV28,TRBJ2-3,few,13
CASSEQGLAKNIQYF,TRBV25-1,TRBJ2-4,.,15
CASSLVGSGFNEQFF,TRBV11-3,TRBJ2-1,.,15
CASSLGSDAGELFF,TRBV7-2,TRBJ2-2,.,14
CAWKRQGGTDTQYF,TRBV30,TRBJ2-3,once,14
CASSEASPEQFF,TRBV2,TRBJ2-1,.,12
CASSQESRAFNEKLFF,TRBV4-2,TRBJ1-4,.,16
CASSQGTEGTNQPQHF,TRBV3-1/TRBV3-2,TRBJ1-5,.,16
CASSPPLSGNTIYF,TRBV18,TRBJ1-3,.,14
CASSPDVRGRAFF,TRBV4-3,TRBJ1-1,few,13
CTSSQERWAGLAGKSSSYEQYF,TRBV1,TRBJ2-7,.,22
CASSQMGLAGGSSDTQYF,TRBV4-2,TRBJ2-3,.,18
CASSSDSPFRVYEQYF,TRBV27,TRBJ2-7,.,16
CASRTGGNQPQHF,TRBV28,TRBJ1-5,.,13
CASSSPGRPETQYF,TRBV7-8,TRBJ2-5,.,14
CASIISGDSTDTQYF,TRBV28,TRBJ2-3,.,15
CATSDLVPPSGPAYEQYF,TRBV24-1,TRBJ2-7,.,18
CSVEVGSGRGELFF,TRBV29-1,TRBJ2-2,.,14
CASSLKGGPPLQAFF,TRBV3-1/TRBV3-2,TRBJ1-1,.,15